These T cell receptor beta chains were read from a single sample in a study of T cells in Graves' hyperthyroidism and ophthalmopathy. Using its own MiXCR run on the multiplex PCR reads, TCRdb lists one record per CDR3 protein. Here the sample spans fewer than 110,000 distinct CDR3 sequences, 15% to 20% being singletons. The sequencing sample was made of blood. Source of these receptors: a woman aged 45-65 years with Graves' hyperthyroidism. Each CDR3 is given without its conserved first and last residue. Size tells how often a clone was seen (once, few, many) or the class of an expanded clone, and some rows leave it out.

TRBV2	many	TRBJ1-2	ASSGWTGPMRVYGYT
TRBV7-9	many	TRBJ2-5	ASSLGGIYQETQY
TRBV29-1	-	TRBJ2-5	SVVSSGGETQY
TRBV6-1	-	TRBJ2-7	ASSAFGGTPSYEQY
TRBV28	many	TRBJ2-5	ASSFHRTGGETQY
TRBV15	many	TRBJ1-5	ATSRDRNSNQPQH
TRBV19	-	TRBJ2-3	ASSIVSSNPQY
TRBV3-1	many	TRBJ2-2	ASSQGRGMAGELF
TRBV2	many	TRBJ2-3	ASRRLAGGTDTQY
TRBV28	many	TRBJ1-4	ASSLQNPGQGGLF
TRBV12-3/TRBV12-4	many	TRBJ1-1	ASSLTGNTEAF
TRBV11-2	many	TRBJ2-3	ATARGRASTDTQY
TRBV12-3/TRBV12-4	many	TRBJ2-3	ASSLRTGSGDTQY
TRBV10-3	many	TRBJ2-3	AISEGQGITDTQY
TRBV5-6	many	TRBJ1-1	ASSFGGFGTEAF
TRBV2	-	TRBJ2-1	ASRDAGGYNEQF
TRBV3-1	many	TRBJ2-1	ASSQGQGTGSNNEQF
TRBV2	-	TRBJ2-3	ASSEGGRFADTQY
TRBV18	many	TRBJ1-6	ASSGTGENSPLH
TRBV20-1	-	TRBJ2-1	SARRTSGTTRFYNEQF
TRBV28	-	TRBJ2-5	AARTDPRRETQY
TRBV18	few	TRBJ1-2	ASSPLPVEANYGYT
TRBV24-1	many	TRBJ2-1	ATSDPVRSGWNEQF
TRBV11-2	-	TRBJ2-3	ASSLFGRSPTDTQY
TRBV7-6	many	TRBJ2-7	ASSSTSASSYEQY
TRBV6-5	many	TRBJ1-2	ASSYSEGGNYGYT
TRBV28	-	TRBJ1-5	ASSWTNSNQPQH
TRBV11-2	many	TRBJ2-5	ASSLNSGTQETQY
TRBV24-1	many	TRBJ1-2	ATSDPTESYGYT
TRBV28	medium-sized	TRBJ2-3	ASSSRTSGSNADTQY
TRBV4-2	many	TRBJ1-6	ASSQDQGYNSPLH
TRBV24-1	many	TRBJ2-5	ATSEGNPQETQY
TRBV29-1	many	TRBJ1-2	SVHSQGTYGYT
TRBV14	many	TRBJ2-1	ASSQDASGRAYEQF
TRBV3-1	many	TRBJ2-1	ASSPSGAPEQF
TRBV27	many	TRBJ2-1	ASSIRGGNEQF
TRBV2	-	TRBJ2-1	ASSAWTSGGNEQF
TRBV20-1	many	TRBJ2-6	SASPLLRPSGANVLT
TRBV11-2	many	TRBJ2-3	ASSFTGTNPGTQY
TRBV30	many	TRBJ1-1	AWTRSVNTEAF
TRBV11-2	many	TRBJ2-4	ASSLRGTELAKNIQY
TRBV5-1	many	TRBJ1-1	ASSLDGHSRNTEAF
TRBV11-2	many	TRBJ2-1	ASSSPFGNYNEQF
TRBV28	once	TRBJ2-2	ASSSGGLAGATGELF
TRBV10-3	many	TRBJ1-1	AISDYVGARNTEAF
TRBV9	many	TRBJ1-4	ASSPSSVNEKLF
TRBV27	few	TRBJ1-1	ASSSDGLNTEAF
TRBV6-2/TRBV6-3	-	TRBJ2-5	ASSNTGGPQETQY
TRBV28	many	TRBJ1-6	ASTGGRHNSPLH
TRBV28	-	TRBJ1-1	ASSLGTGVEAF
TRBV13	-	TRBJ2-7	ASSLAGTANEQY
TRBV4-1	many	TRBJ2-2	ASSPTAGRHGELF
TRBV7-2	-	TRBJ1-1	ASSFGGLRTEAF
TRBV18	many	TRBJ1-1	ASSGGQAYTEAF
TRBV20-1	-	TRBJ2-3	SAKPSGRGGSTDTQY